The 17 T cell receptor beta chains in this list originate from one sample, sequenced in a study of T-cell reconstitution after alpha-beta-depleted transplantation in children. TCRbeta library construction was performed incorporating unique molecular identifiers. TCRdb reprocessed the PCR reads with MiXCR, giving one entry per CDR3 protein. Among hundreds of thousands of distinct CDR3 sequences listed, around 13% were seen once. The material was PBMCs from the stem cell graft donor, obtained from the stem cell graft. All receptors come from a human donor who donated a stem cell graft to a child with combined immunodeficiency.

The chain carries TRBV4-1 and TRBJ2-1; 9 nucleotides match TRBD2. CDR1 is MGHRA, CDR2 YSYEKL, per germline. V lost 1 base, J lost 3 bases, and 22 bases stayed unmatched. The CDR3 has 22 residues. The CDR3 here is CASSQVPIEGGLAKTYYNEQFF. For the CDR3, the DNA is TGCGCCAGCAGCCAAGTCCCCATTGAGGGGGGACTAGCCAAAACTTACTACAATGAGCAGTTCTTC.

This clonotype was seen many times. This rearrangement joins TRBV7-2 to TRBJ2-5; D not resolved. Deletions cut 1 base from V and 7 bases from J, with 13 bases between. Germline V gives CDR1 SGHTA, CDR2 FQGNSA. The CDR3 totals 14 residues. CDR3 bases: TGTGCCAGCAGCTTAGATCCAGGTGGTCGGACCCAGTACTTC. It is translated as CASSLDPGGRTQYF.

This clonotype was counted at least ten times. The chain employs TRBV24-1 and TRBJ2-7; TRBD2 aligns across 7 bases. Per the germline V gene, CDR1 is KGHDR and CDR2 is SFDVKD. CDR3 length equals 15 residues. V lost 4 bases, J lost 3 bases, and 8 bases stayed unmatched. CDR3 nucleotide sequence: TGTGCCACCAGTGAGGGAGGGACGGCGGACTACGAGCAGTACTTC. This encodes CATSEGGTADYEQYF.

V and J are TRBV3-1 and TRBJ2-3, with 9 positions matching TRBD2. The CDR3 is made up of 15 amino acids. Per the germline V gene, CDR1 is LGHDT and CDR2 is YNNKEL (reference sequence). Unmatched junction bases numbered 9, after V lost 5 bases and J lost 6 bases. CDR3 protein: CASSDSGRLTDTQYF. The DNA for the CDR3 is TGTGCCAGCAGCGATAGCGGGAGATTGACTGATACGCAGTATTTT.

The J gene is TRBJ2-2, the V gene TRBV2, with 7 bases matching TRBD2. V trimming: 6 bases; J trimming: 2 bases; junction bases outside the gene matches: 3. CDR3 size: 14 residues. Per the germline V gene, CDR1 is SNHLY and CDR2 is FYNNEI. The CDR3 sequence is CASSRDYNTGELFF. The CDR3 DNA sequence: TGTGCCAGCAGCCGGGACTACAACACCGGGGAGCTGTTTTTT.

This clonotype came up many times. This rearrangement joins TRBV25-1 to TRBJ2-1, with D possibly matching TRBD2 (6 bases). Deletions cut 6 bases from V and 1 base from J, with 13 bases between. Germline CDR1 and CDR2: MGHDK and SYGVNS. The CDR3 is made up of 15 amino acids. CDR3 sequence reads: CASSRGRGSYNEQFF. CDR3 nucleotides: TGTGCCAGCAGCCGGGGGAGAGGATCCTACAATGAGCAGTTCTTC.

This clonotype occurred many times. This chain links TRBV6-6 with TRBJ2-3; the match to TRBD2 covers 12 bases. J lost 4 bases, V lost 5 bases, and 4 bases had no gene match. The CDR3 consists of 15 residues. Germline V CDR1 and CDR2: MNHNY, SVGAGI (reference sequence). DNA of the CDR3: TGTGCCAGCAGTCCGACTAGCGGGAGCCCAGATACGCAGTATTTT. Protein sequence: CASSPTSGSPDTQYF.

This clonotype was counted at least ten times. The chain uses TRBV5-1 and TRBJ1-2; no reliable D call. The CDR3 covers 15 residues. Germline values: CDR1 SGHRS, CDR2 YFSETQ. The V gene lost 4 bases and the J gene lost 6 bases, with 19 bases spanning the gap. This CDR3 reads CASSLTGRGIDGYTF. CDR3 in DNA: TGCGCCAGCAGCCTTACCGGGCGCGGGATAGATGGCTACACCTTC.

This clonotype came up many times. V usage is TRBV5-4 and J usage is TRBJ1-4; D remains unclear. Germline values: CDR1 SGHNT, CDR2 YYREEE (reference sequence). This CDR3 spans 14 amino acids. With 4 bases removed from V and 8 bases from J, the gap between germline ends came to 15 bases. The CDR3 here is CASSPGLVKEKLFF. CDR3 nucleotide sequence: TGTGCCAGCAGCCCCGGACTAGTAAAAGAAAAACTGTTTTTT. The full variable domain, completed using reference TRBV5-4 and TRBJ1-4, is ETGVTQSPTHLIKTRGQQVTLRCSSQSGHNTVSWYQQALGQGPQFIFQYYREEENGRGNFPPRFSGLQFPNYSSELNVNALELDDSALYLCASSPGLVKEKLFFGSGTQLSVL.

CDR3 region: CASSLEGVDQPQHF. CDR3 DNA: TGTGCCAGCAGTTTAGAGGGTGTCGATCAGCCCCAGCATTTT. This chain connects TRBV27 to TRBJ1-5; no clear D. Trimming removed 2 bases at V and 5 bases at J, with 10 bases between. The CDR3 runs to 14 residues. In germline, CDR1 is MNHEY, CDR2 SMNVEV (reference sequence).

V usage is TRBV20-1 and J usage is TRBJ2-3; 8 bases line up with TRBD2. Germline values: CDR1 DFQATT, CDR2 SNEGSKA (reference sequence). CDR3 length: 15 residues. V trimming: 6 bases; J trimming: 4 bases; junction bases outside the gene matches: 12. CDR3 region: CSAPDGAGVPDTQYF. DNA for the CDR3: TGCAGTGCCCCCGATGGAGCGGGAGTCCCAGATACGCAGTATTTT.

This clonotype was observed at least ten times. The chain couples TRBV6-2 or TRBV6-3 to TRBJ2-1, with D perhaps matching TRBD1 (6 bases). The CDR3 has 17 residues. CDR1 is MNHEY and CDR2 is SVGEGT in the germline V gene. V lost 0 bases and J lost 5, with 17 bases in between. Here the CDR3 DNA reads TGTGCCAGCAGTTACTCGACGTGGCAGGGGATAAACAATGAGCAGTTCTTC. This translates into CASSYSTWQGINNEQFF.

This chain's CDR3 is CSVAGTGSAYEQYF. CDR3 sequence (DNA): TGCAGCGTAGCCGGGACAGGGTCTGCCTACGAGCAGTACTTC. The V call is TRBV29-1, the J call TRBJ2-7, with 9 nucleotides matching TRBD1. V dropped 6 bases and J dropped 2; count of bases not matched to a gene: 8. CDR3 length: 14 amino acids. Per germline, CDR1 SQVTM and CDR2 ANQGSEA.

This clonotype was found many times. The chain carries TRBV12-3 or TRBV12-4 and TRBJ2-5, with a tentative D call TRBD1 (7 bases). This CDR3 has 15 residues. V lost 5 bases and J lost 7, with 20 bases in between. The CDR3 DNA sequence: TGTGCCAGCAGTACCCCCGGACTCAGGGGGGTGACCCAGTACTTC. Translated: CASSTPGLRGVTQYF.

This clonotype came up a few times. The rearrangement links TRBV27 to TRBJ2-5, with 13 positions matching TRBD2. Losses at the gene ends were 2 bases for V and 1 base for J; bases not matched to a gene: 7. In germline, CDR1 is MNHEY, CDR2 SMNVEV (reference sequence). There are 18 residues in the CDR3. CDR3 DNA sequence: TGTGCCAGCAGTTTAGTGGGACTAGCGGGGCCATCCCAAGAGACCCAGTACTTC. Its translation is CASSLVGLAGPSQETQYF.

This clonotype was counted at least ten times. V gene TRBV12-3 or TRBV12-4 combines with J gene TRBJ2-1; 9 nucleotides line up with TRBD2. The length of the CDR3 is 16 residues. The junction had 10 bases not matched to a gene; V was cut back by 6 bases and J by 4 bases. The CDR3 protein is CASRRLAATPYNEQFF. The CDR3 DNA is TGTGCCAGCAGGAGACTAGCGGCAACCCCATACAATGAGCAGTTCTTC.

The chain has TRBV5-1 and TRBJ1-2, with D uncertain. V lost 4 bases and J lost 0, with 10 bases in between. The CDR3 runs to 14 residues. Per the germline V gene, CDR1 is SGHRS and CDR2 is YFSETQ. The CDR3 coding sequence is TGCGCCAGCAGCCCCGACGGGACTAACTATGGCTACACCTTC. Translation gives CASSPDGTNYGYTF.